This TCR beta chain was observed in a study of T cell responses to AZD1222 COVID-19 vaccine. Broader study findings: Variant regions that are unmutated are reportedly the target of nearly half of spike-specific TCRs.

Clones were read by immunoSEQ multiplex PCR, and TCRdb kept only the in-frame ones, dropping some. This table holds about 110,000 clones, about 90% found once. On this clone itself: What it binds is unknown.

This receptor was obtained from an adult who received the AZD1222 COVID-19 vaccine. The specimen comprised peripheral blood, sampled 28 days after the second AZD1222 dose.

This CDR3 is CASSRGQRNTEAFF. DNA of the CDR3: TGTGCCAGCAGTAGGGGACAGAGGAACACTGAAGCTTTCTTT. This chain joins TRBV2 and TRBJ1-1, with TRBD1 matching over 7 bases. The ends lost 5 bases at V and 1 base at J; junction bases unmatched: 4. The length of the CDR3 is 14 residues. Germline CDR1 SNHLY, CDR2 FYNNEI.